This T cell receptor beta chain was captured in a study of radiation and T cells in renal cell carcinoma. The study's findings and limits: Top tumor clonotypes rose in blood 2 weeks post-radiation, then contracted. No pretreatment tumor biopsies were available for baseline clonotypes.

Regarding this clone: Antigen specificity is unknown.

The table came from immunoSEQ multiplex PCR; TCRdb's copy has only in-frame clones and leaves some out. The sample gives about 83,000 clones, roughly 80% of which show up once; about 2.5% is in the top ten. This sample's time point: blood 4 weeks post-SBRT, at nephrectomy. Treatment described: 15 Gy SBRT to primary tumor, nephrectomy 4 weeks later. The patient's renal cell carcinoma had clear cell pathology. From germline, CDR1 is SGHDN and CDR2 FVKESK. The CDR3 sequence is 14 residues long. Trimming took 5 bases from V and 2 from J, leaving 13 bases between them. The source of this sequence is a woman aged 55-70 years with renal cell carcinoma. The sample in question was blood, obtained from a patient whose treatment included radiotherapy and nephrectomy. V gene TRBV14 combines with J gene TRBJ2-7; D may be TRBD2 (5 bases). The CDR3 bases are TGTGCCAGCAGCGTCCGACGGGAAACCTACGAGCAGTACTTC. Its protein product is CASSVRRETYEQYF.